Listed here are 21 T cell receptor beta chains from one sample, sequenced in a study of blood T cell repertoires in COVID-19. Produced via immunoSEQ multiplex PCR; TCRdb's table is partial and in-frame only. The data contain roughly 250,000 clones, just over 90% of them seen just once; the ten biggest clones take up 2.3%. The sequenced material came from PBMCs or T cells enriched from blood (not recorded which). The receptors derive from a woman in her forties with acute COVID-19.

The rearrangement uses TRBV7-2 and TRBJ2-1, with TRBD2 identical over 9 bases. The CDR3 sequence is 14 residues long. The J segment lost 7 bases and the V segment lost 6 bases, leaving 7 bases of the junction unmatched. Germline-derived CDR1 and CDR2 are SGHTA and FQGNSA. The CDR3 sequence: CASSHGTSSNEQFF. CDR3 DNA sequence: TGTGCCAGCAGTCACGGGACTAGCTCGAATGAGCAGTTCTTC.

CDR3 residues: CASSLEDRSTEAFF. Here the CDR3 DNA reads TGCGCCAGCAGCTTGGAGGACAGGAGCACTGAAGCTTTCTTT. This sequence joins TRBV5-1 and TRBJ1-1, with 7 bases aligning to TRBD1. CDR1 is SGHRS, CDR2 YFSETQ, per germline. With 0 bases clipped from V and 4 bases from J, the junction kept 3 bases outside the gene matches. CDR3 length: 14 amino acids.

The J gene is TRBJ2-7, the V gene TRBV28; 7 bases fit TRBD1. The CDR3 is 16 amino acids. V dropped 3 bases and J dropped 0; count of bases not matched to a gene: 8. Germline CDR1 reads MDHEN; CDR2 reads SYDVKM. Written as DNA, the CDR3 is TGTGCCAGCAGTTTGTGGGGACAGTTCTACTCCTACGAGCAGTACTTC. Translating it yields CASSLWGQFYSYEQYF.

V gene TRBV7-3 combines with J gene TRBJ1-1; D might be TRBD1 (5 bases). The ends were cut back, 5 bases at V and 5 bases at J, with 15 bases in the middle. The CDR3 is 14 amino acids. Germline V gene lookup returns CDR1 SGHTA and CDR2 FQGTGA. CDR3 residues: CASSTSGGWTEAFF. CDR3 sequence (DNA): TGTGCCAGCAGCACCAGCGGGGGATGGACTGAAGCTTTCTTT.

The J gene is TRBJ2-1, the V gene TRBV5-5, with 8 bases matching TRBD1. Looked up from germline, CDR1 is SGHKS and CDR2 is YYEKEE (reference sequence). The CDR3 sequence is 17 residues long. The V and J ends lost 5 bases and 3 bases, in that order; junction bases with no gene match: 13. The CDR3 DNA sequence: TGTGCCAGCAGTGACGGTTGGGGGACAGGAGACTACAATGAGCAGTTCTTC. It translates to CASSDGWGTGDYNEQFF.

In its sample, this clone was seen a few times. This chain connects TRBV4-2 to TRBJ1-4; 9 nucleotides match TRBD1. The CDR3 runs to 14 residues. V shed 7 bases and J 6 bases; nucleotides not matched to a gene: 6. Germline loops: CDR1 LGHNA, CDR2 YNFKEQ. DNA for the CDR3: TGTGCCAGCACCGGAGGACAGGGGTATGAAAAACTGTTTTTT. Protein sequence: CASTGGQGYEKLFF.

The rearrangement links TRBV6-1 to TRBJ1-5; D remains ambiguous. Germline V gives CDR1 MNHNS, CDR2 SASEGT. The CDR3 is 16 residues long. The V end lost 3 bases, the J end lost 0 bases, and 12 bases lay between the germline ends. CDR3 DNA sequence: TGTGCCAGCAGTGATGAAGGGAGCTATAGCAATCAGCCCCAGCATTTT. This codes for CASSDEGSYSNQPQHF.

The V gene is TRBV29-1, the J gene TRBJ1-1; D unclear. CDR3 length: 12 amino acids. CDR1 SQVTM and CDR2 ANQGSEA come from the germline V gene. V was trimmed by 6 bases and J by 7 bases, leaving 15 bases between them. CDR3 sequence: CSVRRGFGEAFF. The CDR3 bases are TGCAGCGTCCGACGGGGTTTTGGTGAAGCTTTCTTT.

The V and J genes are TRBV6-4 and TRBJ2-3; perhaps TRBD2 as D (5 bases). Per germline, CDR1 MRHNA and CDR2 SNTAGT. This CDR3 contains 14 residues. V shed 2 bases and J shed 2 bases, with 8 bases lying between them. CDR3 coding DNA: TGTGCCAGCAGTGACGGCGGGCCCACAGATACGCAGTATTTT. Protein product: CASSDGGPTDTQYF.

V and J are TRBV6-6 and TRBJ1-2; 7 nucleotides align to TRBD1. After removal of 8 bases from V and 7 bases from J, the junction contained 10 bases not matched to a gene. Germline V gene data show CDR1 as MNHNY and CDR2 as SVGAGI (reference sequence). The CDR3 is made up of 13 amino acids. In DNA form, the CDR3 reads TGTGCCAGCGGGCCCGACAGGGCTGCTGGCTACACCTTC. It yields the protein CASGPDRAAGYTF.

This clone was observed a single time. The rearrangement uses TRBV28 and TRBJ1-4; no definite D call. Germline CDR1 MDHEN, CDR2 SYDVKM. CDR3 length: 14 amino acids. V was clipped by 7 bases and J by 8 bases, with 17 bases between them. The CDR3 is CASKHELAREKLFF. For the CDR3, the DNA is TGTGCCAGCAAACATGAGCTGGCGCGGGAAAAACTGTTTTTT.

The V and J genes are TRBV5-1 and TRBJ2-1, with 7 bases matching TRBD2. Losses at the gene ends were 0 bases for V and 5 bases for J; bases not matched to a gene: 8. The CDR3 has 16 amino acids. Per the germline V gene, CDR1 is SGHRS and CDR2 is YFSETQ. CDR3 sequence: CASSLATGGRNNEQFF. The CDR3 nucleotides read TGCGCCAGCAGCTTGGCTACGGGAGGTCGGAACAATGAGCAGTTCTTC.

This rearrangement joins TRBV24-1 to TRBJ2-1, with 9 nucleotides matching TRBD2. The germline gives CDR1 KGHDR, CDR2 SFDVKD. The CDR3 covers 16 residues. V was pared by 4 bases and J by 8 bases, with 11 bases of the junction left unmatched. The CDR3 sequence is CATSDPGLAGRYEQFF. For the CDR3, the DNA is TGTGCCACCAGTGACCCCGGGCTAGCGGGGAGGTATGAGCAGTTCTTC.

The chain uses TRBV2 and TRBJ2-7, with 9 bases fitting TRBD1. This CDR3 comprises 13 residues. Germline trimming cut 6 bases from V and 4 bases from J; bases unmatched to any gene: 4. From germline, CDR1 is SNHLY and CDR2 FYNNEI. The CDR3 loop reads CASRRDREYEQYF. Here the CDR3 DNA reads TGTGCCAGCAGACGGGACAGGGAGTACGAGCAGTACTTC.

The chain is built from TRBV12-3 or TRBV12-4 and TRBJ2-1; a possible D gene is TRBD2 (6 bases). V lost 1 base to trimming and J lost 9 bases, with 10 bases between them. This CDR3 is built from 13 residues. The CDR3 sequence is CASSLGLGGEQFF. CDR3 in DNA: TGTGCCAGCAGTTTAGGGTTGGGGGGTGAGCAGTTCTTC.

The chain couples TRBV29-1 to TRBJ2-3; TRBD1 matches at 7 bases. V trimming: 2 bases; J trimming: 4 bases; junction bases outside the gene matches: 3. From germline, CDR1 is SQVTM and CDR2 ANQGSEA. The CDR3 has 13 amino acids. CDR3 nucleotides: TGCAGCGTTGAATTACAGGGGCCAGATACGCAGTATTTT. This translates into CSVELQGPDTQYF.

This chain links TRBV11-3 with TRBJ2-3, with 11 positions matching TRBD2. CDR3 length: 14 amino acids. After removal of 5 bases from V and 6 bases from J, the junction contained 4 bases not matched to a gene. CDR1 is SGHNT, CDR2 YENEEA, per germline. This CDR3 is CASSQTSGADTQYF. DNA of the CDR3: TGTGCCAGCAGCCAGACTAGCGGGGCGGATACGCAGTATTTT.

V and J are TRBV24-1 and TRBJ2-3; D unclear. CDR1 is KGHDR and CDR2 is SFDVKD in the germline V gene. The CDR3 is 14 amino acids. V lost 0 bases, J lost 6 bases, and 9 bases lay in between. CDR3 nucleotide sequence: TGTGCCACCAGTGATTTGAACGCTGCGGATACGCAGTATTTT. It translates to CATSDLNAADTQYF.

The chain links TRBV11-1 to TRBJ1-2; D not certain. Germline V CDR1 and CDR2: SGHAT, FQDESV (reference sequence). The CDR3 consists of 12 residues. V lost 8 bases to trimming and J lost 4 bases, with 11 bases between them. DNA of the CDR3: TGTGCCAGCGGACGAGGGATCTATGGCTACACCTTC. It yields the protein CASGRGIYGYTF.

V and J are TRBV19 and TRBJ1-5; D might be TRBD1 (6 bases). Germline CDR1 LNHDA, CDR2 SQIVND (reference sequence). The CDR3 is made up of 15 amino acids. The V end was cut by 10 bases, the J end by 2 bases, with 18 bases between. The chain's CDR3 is CATNGGREGNQPQHF. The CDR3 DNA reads TGTGCCACAAATGGGGGCAGGGAAGGCAATCAGCCCCAGCATTTT.

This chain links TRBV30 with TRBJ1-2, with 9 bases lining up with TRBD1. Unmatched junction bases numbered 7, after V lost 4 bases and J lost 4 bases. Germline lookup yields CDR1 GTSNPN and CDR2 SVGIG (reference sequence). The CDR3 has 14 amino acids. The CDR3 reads CAWTSGTGFYGYTF. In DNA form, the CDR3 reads TGTGCCTGGACCTCAGGGACAGGGTTCTATGGCTACACCTTC.